This entry is about one T cell receptor (beta chain). Its antigen is currently unknown. This specimen belongs to a study of T cell responses to AZD1222 COVID-19 vaccine. Study-wide points: White British ancestry dominated among donors, who included more females, and clonal diversity was possibly underestimated. The span of vaccine-associated CD4 TCRs extended across spike, with dominance at 160-218 and 743-854.

The protocol was immunoSEQ multiplex PCR, while the TCRdb copy is restricted to in-frame clones and leaves out a portion. Altogether about 99,000 clones are present, roughly 92% being singletons, with the ten largest covering about 12%. This sequence originates from an adult in good health. Sequenced material: peripheral blood, taken on day 0 of AZD1222 vaccination.

CDR3 sequence: CASTRGLAVQETQYF. DNA for the CDR3: TGTGCCAGCACCCGAGGACTAGCGGTTCAGGAGACCCAGTACTTC. The chain is built from TRBV5-4 and TRBJ2-5; 10 nucleotides align to TRBD2. Germline V gives CDR1 SGHNT, CDR2 YYREEE (reference sequence). This CDR3 has 15 amino acids. V dropped 6 bases and J dropped 5; count of bases not matched to a gene: 10. The full variable domain, completed using reference TRBV5-4 and TRBJ2-5, is ETGVTQSPTHLIKTRGQQVTLRCSSQSGHNTVSWYQQALGQGPQFIFQYYREEENGRGNFPPRFSGLQFPNYSSELNVNALELDDSALYLCASTRGLAVQETQYFGPGTRLLVL.